The rows below give T cell receptor beta chains drawn from one sample of a study of T cells in Graves' hyperthyroidism and ophthalmopathy. TCRdb passed the multiplex PCR reads through MiXCR, listing each CDR3 protein once. The profile shows about 98,000 distinct CDR3 sequences, around 40% of them singletons. Specimen: peripheral blood or thyroid tissue (not recorded which). The receptor source for this set is a woman between 25 and 40 years old with Graves' hyperthyroidism. CDR3s include the opening cysteine and the closing phenylalanine or tryptophan. A D gene is named only where the DNA matches it firmly. The size entry is marked missing in some rows and otherwise reads once, few, many or a size class.

V: TRBV20-1
J: TRBJ2-2
length: 15
D: TRBD1
size: -
CDR3: CSAHRAGTGTGELFF
DNA: TGCAGTGCGCATCGGGCCGGGACAGGTACCGGGGAGCTGTTTTTT

V: TRBV7-9
J: TRBJ1-1
length: 13
D: -
size: many
CDR3: CASIQTVNTEAFF
DNA: TGTGCCAGCATACAAACAGTGAACACTGAAGCTTTCTTT

V: TRBV7-9
J: TRBJ1-3
length: 13
D: -
size: -
CDR3: CASSLGGSPTIYF
DNA: TGTGCCAGCAGCTTGGGGGGGTCTCCCACCATATATTTT

V: TRBV7-8
J: TRBJ2-5
length: 16
D: -
size: -
CDR3: CASSPPGRGGGETQYF
DNA: TGTGCCAGCAGCCCTCCGGGGCGAGGGGGGGGTGAGACCCAGTACTTC

V: TRBV5-1
J: TRBJ2-7
length: 14
D: -
size: -
CDR3: CASSLRRQSYVQYF
DNA: TGCGCCAGCAGCTTGCGTCGACAGTCCTACGTGCAGTACTTC

V: TRBV28
J: TRBJ2-6
length: 16
D: -
size: many
CDR3: CASSLVSPSGANVLTF
DNA: TGTGCCAGCAGTTTGGTCAGCCCCTCTGGGGCCAACGTCCTGACTTTC

V: TRBV7-2
J: TRBJ2-2
length: 15
D: -
size: many
CDR3: CASSRLSRDTGELFF
DNA: TGTGCCAGCAGTCGCTTGAGCAGGGACACCGGGGAGCTGTTTTTT

V: TRBV15
J: TRBJ1-5
length: 15
D: TRBD1
size: -
CDR3: CATSAHRGANQPHHF
DNA: TGTGCCACCAGCGCCCACAGGGGAGCGAATCAGCCCCACCACTTC

V: TRBV15
J: TRBJ2-3
length: 15
D: TRBD2
size: -
CDR3: CATSLADSSTDTQYF
DNA: TGTGCCACCAGCCTAGCGGACTCTAGCACAGATACGCAGTATTTT

V: TRBV15
J: TRBJ1-4
length: 14
D: TRBD1
size: -
CDR3: CATSGGTGNEKLFF
DNA: TGTGCCACCAGCGGCGGGACAGGGAATGAAAAACTGTTTTTT

V: TRBV28
J: TRBJ1-2
length: 13
D: -
size: -
CDR3: CASSGRTAYGYTF
DNA: TGTGCCAGCAGTGGGCGGACAGCCTATGGCTACACCTTC

V: TRBV7-6
J: TRBJ1-5
length: 13
D: -
size: many
CDR3: CASSALNNQPQHF
DNA: TGTGCCAGCAGCGCCTTAAATAATCAGCCCCAGCATTTT

V: TRBV28
J: TRBJ1-4
length: 14
D: -
size: many
CDR3: CASISGGSREKLFF
DNA: TGTGCCAGCATCTCCGGGGGCTCTAGGGAAAAACTGTTTTTT

V: TRBV7-6
J: TRBJ1-1
length: 13
D: TRBD1
size: many
CDR3: CASSPTGATEAFF
DNA: TGTGCCAGCAGCCCTACAGGGGCCACTGAAGCTTTCTTT

V: TRBV7-9
J: TRBJ2-7
length: 16
D: TRBD2
size: -
CDR3: CASSLPRWTSGEKQYF
DNA: TGTGCCAGCAGCCTCCCCCGGTGGACTAGCGGGGAAAAGCAGTACTTC

V: TRBV10-1
J: TRBJ1-5
length: 13
D: -
size: -
CDR3: CASSPGYNQPQHF
DNA: TGCGCCAGCAGTCCAGGGTATAACCAGCCCCAGCATTTT

V: TRBV14
J: TRBJ2-2
length: 14
D: -
size: many
CDR3: CASSLAWNTGELFF
DNA: TGTGCCAGCAGCCTAGCGTGGAACACCGGGGAGCTGTTTTTT

V: TRBV7-8
J: TRBJ1-3
length: 14
D: -
size: medium-sized
CDR3: CASSLAYSGNTIYF
DNA: TGTGCCAGCAGCCTAGCATATTCGGGAAACACCATATATTTT

V: TRBV27
J: TRBJ1-1
length: 14
D: TRBD1
size: -
CDR3: CASGYQGARAEAFF
DNA: TGTGCCAGCGGTTACCAGGGGGCTAGGGCTGAAGCTTTCTTT

V: TRBV10-3
J: TRBJ1-5
length: 14
D: -
size: many
CDR3: CAINGQGRNQPQHF
DNA: TGTGCCATCAACGGGCAGGGTCGCAATCAGCCCCAGCATTTT

V: TRBV2
J: TRBJ2-5
length: 15
D: TRBD2
size: -
CDR3: CASREGLAGYQTQYF
DNA: TGTGCCAGCAGGGAGGGACTAGCGGGTTATCAGACCCAGTACTTC